The source of this T cell receptor (beta chain) is a study of T cells in Graves' hyperthyroidism and ophthalmopathy. Study-level points and caveats: Also found in blood were most expanded thyroid clonotypes above 0.001.

Lactation, pregnancy, other autoimmune disease or uncontrolled infection excluded patients. Diagnostic assessment was based on clinical symptoms, serum thyroxine and TRAb, thyroid ultrasound and orbital computed tomography. Points on this clonotype: The antigen is undetermined.

RNA transcripts gave rise to amplified TCR beta CDR3 regions. HTBI primers were employed in a first-round RT-PCR of the TCR CDR3. TCRdb analysed the multiplex PCR reads with MiXCR anew, one entry per CDR3 protein. The sample shows about 250,000 distinct CDR3 sequences, roughly 15% of them seen only once. The CDR3 runs to 13 residues. The germline gives CDR1 SGHDT, CDR2 YYEEEE. The V end was cut by 2 bases, the J end by 4 bases, with 8 bases between. The origin of this receptor is a woman aged 45-60 years with Graves' hyperthyroidism that later progressed to Graves' ophthalmopathy. Sequenced: blood. The gene calls are TRBV5-6 and TRBJ2-3; no clear D. The CDR3 sequence: CASSFKSADTQYF. The CDR3 DNA reads TGTGCCAGCAGCTTTAAATCGGCAGATACGCAGTATTTT.